This T cell receptor (beta chain) was found in a study of blood T cell repertoires in COVID-19. At the level of the study: Collection of acute and convalescent COVID-19 samples took place in the United States, Italy and Spain.

How the authors handled the data: Reference gene primer amplification gave nucleated cell count estimates. The assay was immunoSEQ multiplex PCR, and TCRdb's table has in-frame clones only and misses some. That table supplies the V and J calls and clone size; D and trimming were determined from the DNA. The profile shows under 450,000 clones, roughly 90% of them singletons. Followed over time, Seattle patients had been enrolled while infection was active. The V and J ends lost 5 bases and 2 bases respectively, with 13 bases between them. The CDR3 contains 14 residues. The V gene's germline CDR1 is SGHDT and CDR2 YYEEEE.

The gene calls are TRBV5-6 and TRBJ1-1, with D perhaps TRBD1 (6 bases). What was sequenced was peripheral blood. This sequence was found in a woman aged 55-70 years with COVID-19, enrolled during active disease. This CDR3 reads CASSLMDRNTEAFF. In nucleotides, the CDR3 is TGTGCCAGCAGTCTAATGGACAGAAACACTGAAGCTTTCTTT.